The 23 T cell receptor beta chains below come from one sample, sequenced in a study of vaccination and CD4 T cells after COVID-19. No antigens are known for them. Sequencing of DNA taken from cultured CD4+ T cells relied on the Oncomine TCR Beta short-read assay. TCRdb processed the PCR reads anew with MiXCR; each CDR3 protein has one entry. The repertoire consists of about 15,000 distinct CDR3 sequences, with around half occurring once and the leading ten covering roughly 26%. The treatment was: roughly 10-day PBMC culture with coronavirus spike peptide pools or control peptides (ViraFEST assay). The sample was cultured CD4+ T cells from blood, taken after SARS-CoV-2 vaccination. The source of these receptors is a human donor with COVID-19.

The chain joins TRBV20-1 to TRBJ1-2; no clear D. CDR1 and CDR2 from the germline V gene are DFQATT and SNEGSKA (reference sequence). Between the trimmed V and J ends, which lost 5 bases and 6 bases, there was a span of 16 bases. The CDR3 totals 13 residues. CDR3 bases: TGCAGTGCTCGTCGGCCGACGATGGATGGCTACACCTTC. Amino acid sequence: CSARRPTMDGYTF.

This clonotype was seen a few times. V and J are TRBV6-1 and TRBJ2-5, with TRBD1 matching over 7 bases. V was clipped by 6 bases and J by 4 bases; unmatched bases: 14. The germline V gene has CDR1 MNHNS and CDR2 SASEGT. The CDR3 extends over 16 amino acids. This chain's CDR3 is CASSRGTVALPETQYF. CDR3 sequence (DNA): TGTGCCAGCAGCCGTGGGACAGTTGCCCTCCCAGAGACCCAGTACTTC.

The CDR3 DNA follows: TGTGCCAGCAGAGGCTTTTACGAGCAGTACTTC. This sequence encodes CASRGFYEQYF. V usage is TRBV28 and J usage is TRBJ2-7; no clear D gene. V was cut by 6 bases and J by 4 bases, with 7 bases left in between. This CDR3 region has 11 residues. Per the germline V gene, CDR1 is MDHEN and CDR2 is SYDVKM.

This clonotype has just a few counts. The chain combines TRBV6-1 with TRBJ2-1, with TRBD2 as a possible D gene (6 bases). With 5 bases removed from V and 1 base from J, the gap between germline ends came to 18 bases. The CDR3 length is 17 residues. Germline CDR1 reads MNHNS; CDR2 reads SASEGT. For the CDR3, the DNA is TGTGCCAGCAGTAGGCCCTCGGGGGTGAGTTCCTACAATGAGCAGTTCTTC. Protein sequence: CASSRPSGVSSYNEQFF.

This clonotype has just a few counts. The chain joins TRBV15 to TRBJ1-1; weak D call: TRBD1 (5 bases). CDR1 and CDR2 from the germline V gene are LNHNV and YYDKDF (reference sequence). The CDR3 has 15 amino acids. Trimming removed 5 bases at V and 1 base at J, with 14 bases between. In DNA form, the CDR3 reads TGTGCCACCAGCCCCTTCAGGGTGGGGAACACTGAAGCTTTCTTT. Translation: CATSPFRVGNTEAFF.

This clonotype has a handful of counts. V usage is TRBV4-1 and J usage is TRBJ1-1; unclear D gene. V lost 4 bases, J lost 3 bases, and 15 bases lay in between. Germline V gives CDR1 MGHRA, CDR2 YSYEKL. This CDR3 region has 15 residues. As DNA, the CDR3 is TGCGCCAGCAGCCCCGTCACGGGGATGGACACTGAAGCTTTCTTT. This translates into CASSPVTGMDTEAFF.

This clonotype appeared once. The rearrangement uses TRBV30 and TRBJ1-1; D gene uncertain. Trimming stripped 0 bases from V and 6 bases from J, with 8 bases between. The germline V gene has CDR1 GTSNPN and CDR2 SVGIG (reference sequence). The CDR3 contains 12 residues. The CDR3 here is CAWSVAGSEAFF. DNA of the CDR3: TGTGCCTGGAGTGTAGCAGGTTCTGAAGCTTTCTTT.

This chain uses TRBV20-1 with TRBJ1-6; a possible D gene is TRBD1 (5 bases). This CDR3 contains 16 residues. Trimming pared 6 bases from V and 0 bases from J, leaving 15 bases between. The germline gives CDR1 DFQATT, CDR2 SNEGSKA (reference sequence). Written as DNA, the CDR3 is TGCAGTGCCCCCGGGGCGGGAAGCTCCTATAATTCACCCCTCCACTTT. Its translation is CSAPGAGSSYNSPLHF.

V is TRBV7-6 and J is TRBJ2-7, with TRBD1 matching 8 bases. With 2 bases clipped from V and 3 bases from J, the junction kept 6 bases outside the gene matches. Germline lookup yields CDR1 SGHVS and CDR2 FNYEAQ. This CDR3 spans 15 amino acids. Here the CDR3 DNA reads TGTGCCAGCAGCTTAAGGACAGGGAAATTCTACGAGCAGTACTTC. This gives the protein CASSLRTGKFYEQYF. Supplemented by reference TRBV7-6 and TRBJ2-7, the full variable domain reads GAGVSQSPRYKVTKRGQDVALRCDPISGHVSLYWYRQALGQGPEFLTYFNYEAQQDKSGLPNDRFSAERPEGSISTLTIQRTEQRDSAMYRCASSLRTGKFYEQYFGPGTRLTVT.

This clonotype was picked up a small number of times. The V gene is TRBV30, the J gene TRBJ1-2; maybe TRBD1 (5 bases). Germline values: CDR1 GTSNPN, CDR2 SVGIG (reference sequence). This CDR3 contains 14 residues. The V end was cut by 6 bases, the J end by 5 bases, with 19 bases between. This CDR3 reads CACPTGTLIYGYTF. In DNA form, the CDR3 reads TGTGCCTGTCCAACCGGGACCCTTATATATGGCTACACCTTC.

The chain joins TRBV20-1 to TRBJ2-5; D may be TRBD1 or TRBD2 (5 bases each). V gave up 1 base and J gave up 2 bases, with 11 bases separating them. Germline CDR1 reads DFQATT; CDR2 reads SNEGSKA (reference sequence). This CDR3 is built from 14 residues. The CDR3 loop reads CSARGAREQETQYF. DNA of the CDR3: TGCAGTGCTAGAGGAGCCAGGGAGCAAGAGACCCAGTACTTC.

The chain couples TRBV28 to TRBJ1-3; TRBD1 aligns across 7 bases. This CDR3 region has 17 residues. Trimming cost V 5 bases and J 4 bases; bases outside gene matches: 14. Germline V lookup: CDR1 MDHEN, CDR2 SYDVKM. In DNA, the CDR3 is TGTGCCAGCAGTCCCATAGGGGGCAGGGCGCGGGGAAACACCATATATTTT. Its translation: CASSPIGGRARGNTIYF.

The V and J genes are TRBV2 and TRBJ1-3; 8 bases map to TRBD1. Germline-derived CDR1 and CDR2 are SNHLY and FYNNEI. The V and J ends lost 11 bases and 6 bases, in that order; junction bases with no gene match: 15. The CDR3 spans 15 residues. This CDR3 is CAGAPGQEPTNTIYF. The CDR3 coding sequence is TGTGCCGGGGCGCCGGGACAGGAACCAACAAACACCATATATTTT.

The CDR3 sequence is CASRGSGTNEKLFF. The CDR3 DNA follows: TGTGCCAGCAGAGGCAGTGGAACTAATGAAAAACTGTTTTTT. The chain links TRBV5-4 to TRBJ1-4; unclear D gene. Trimming removed 5 bases at V and 1 base at J, with 9 bases between. Germline V gene lookup returns CDR1 SGHNT and CDR2 YYREEE (reference sequence). This CDR3 has 14 amino acids.

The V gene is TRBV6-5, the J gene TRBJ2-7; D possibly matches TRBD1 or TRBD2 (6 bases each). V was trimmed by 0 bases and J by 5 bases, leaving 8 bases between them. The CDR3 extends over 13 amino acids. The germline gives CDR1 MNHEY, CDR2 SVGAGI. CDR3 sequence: CASSYSRGDEQYF. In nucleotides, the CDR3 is TGTGCCAGCAGTTACTCAAGGGGGGACGAGCAGTACTTC.

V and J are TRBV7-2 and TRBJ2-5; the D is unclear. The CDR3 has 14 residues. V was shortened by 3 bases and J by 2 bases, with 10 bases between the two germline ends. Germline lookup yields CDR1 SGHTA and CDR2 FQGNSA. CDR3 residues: CASSFPGPQETQYF. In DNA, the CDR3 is TGTGCCAGCAGCTTCCCCGGCCCTCAAGAGACCCAGTACTTC. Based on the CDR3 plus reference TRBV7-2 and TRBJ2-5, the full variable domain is GAGVSQSPSNKVTEKGKDVELRCDPISGHTALYWYRQSLGQGLEFLIYFQGNSAPDKSGLPSDRFSAERTGGSVSTLTIQRTQQEDSAVYLCASSFPGPQETQYFGPGTRLLVL.

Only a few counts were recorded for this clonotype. In DNA, the CDR3 is TGCAGTGCTAGAGATCAGGGTTGGGAGACCCAGTACTTC. Translation gives CSARDQGWETQYF. The chain joins TRBV20-1 to TRBJ2-5; TRBD1 is a possible D gene (5 bases). V was clipped by 0 bases and J by 5 bases, with 10 bases between them. Germline V CDR1 and CDR2: DFQATT, SNEGSKA (reference sequence). The CDR3 length is 13 residues.

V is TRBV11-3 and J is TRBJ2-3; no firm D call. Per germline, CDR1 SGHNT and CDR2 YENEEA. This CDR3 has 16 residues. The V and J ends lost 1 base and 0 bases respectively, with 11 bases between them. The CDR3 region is CASSLGTGKSTDTQYF. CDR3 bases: TGTGCCAGCAGCTTAGGAACGGGTAAGAGCACAGATACGCAGTATTTT.

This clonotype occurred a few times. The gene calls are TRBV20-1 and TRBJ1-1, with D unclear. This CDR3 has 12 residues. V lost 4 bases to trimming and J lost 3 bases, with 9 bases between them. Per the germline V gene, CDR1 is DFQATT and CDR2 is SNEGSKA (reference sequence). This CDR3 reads CSATEHHTEAFF. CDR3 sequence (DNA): TGCAGTGCTACAGAACATCACACTGAAGCTTTCTTT.

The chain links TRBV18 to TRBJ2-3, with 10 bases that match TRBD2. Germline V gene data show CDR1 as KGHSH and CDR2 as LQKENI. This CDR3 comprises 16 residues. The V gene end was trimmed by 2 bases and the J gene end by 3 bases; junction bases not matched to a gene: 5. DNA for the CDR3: TGTGCCAGCTCACCATTAAGCGGGGGGGCAACAGATACGCAGTATTTT. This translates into CASSPLSGGATDTQYF.

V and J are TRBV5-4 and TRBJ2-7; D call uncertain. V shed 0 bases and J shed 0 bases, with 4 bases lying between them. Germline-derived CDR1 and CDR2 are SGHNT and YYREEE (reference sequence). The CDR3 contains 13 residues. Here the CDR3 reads CASSLGRSYEQYF. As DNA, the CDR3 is TGTGCCAGCAGCTTGGGTCGCTCCTACGAGCAGTACTTC.

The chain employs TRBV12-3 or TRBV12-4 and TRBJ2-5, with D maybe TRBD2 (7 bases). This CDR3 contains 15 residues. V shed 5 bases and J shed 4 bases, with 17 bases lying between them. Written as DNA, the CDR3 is TGTGCCAGCAGTCCAACCACAGGGAGGGGAGAGACCCAGTACTTC. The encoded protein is CASSPTTGRGETQYF.

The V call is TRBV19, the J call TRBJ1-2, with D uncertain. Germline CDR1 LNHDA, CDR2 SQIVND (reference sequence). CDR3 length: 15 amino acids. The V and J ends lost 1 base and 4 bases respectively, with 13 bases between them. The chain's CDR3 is CASSIAPAATYGYTF. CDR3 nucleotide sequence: TGTGCCAGTAGTATAGCCCCGGCGGCCACCTATGGCTACACCTTC.